These 27 T cell receptor beta chains were sequenced from one sample in a study of T-cell memory formation after mild COVID-19. TCRdb passed the 5' RACE reads through MiXCR, listing each CDR3 protein once. The table shows some 160,000 distinct CDR3 sequences, with roughly 13% occurring only once. Sequencing input: PBMCs or a T cell subset sorted from them (not recorded which). Receptors were obtained from a man younger than 35 who had mild COVID-19 (a few samples of this study predate the infection). Cell type and time point are not known.

V and J are TRBV12-3 or TRBV12-4 and TRBJ1-6, with D possibly TRBD1 on 6 matching bases. The V gene lost 3 bases and the J gene lost 4 bases, with 7 bases spanning the gap. This CDR3 comprises 14 residues. CDR3 sequence reads: CASSFRGYNSPLHF. The CDR3 DNA sequence: TGTGCCAGCAGTTTCAGGGGTTATAATTCACCCCTCCACTTT.

This clonotype turned up a few times. This chain links TRBV6-2 or TRBV6-3 with TRBJ2-7; D call uncertain. V was pared by 5 bases and J by 3 bases, with 11 bases between. The germline V gene has CDR1 MNHEY and CDR2 SVGEGT. This CDR3 region has 13 residues. The CDR3 DNA follows: TGTGCCAGCAGTCTCCGAAATCTCTACGAGCAGTACTTC. It is translated as CASSLRNLYEQYF.

The gene calls are TRBV28 and TRBJ1-5; tentatively, D is TRBD1 (6 bases). The CDR3 extends over 14 amino acids. Germline V gene data show CDR1 as MDHEN and CDR2 as SYDVKM. V was trimmed by 3 bases and J by 5 bases, leaving 11 bases between them. The CDR3 bases are TGTGCCAGCAGTTTGAGCCAGGGGTATCAGCCCCAGCATTTT. As protein: CASSLSQGYQPQHF.

This clonotype came up a few times. The V call is TRBV27, the J call TRBJ1-5, with D unclear. This CDR3 region has 14 residues. The germline V gene has CDR1 MNHEY and CDR2 SMNVEV (reference sequence). V was pared by 3 bases and J by 0 bases, with 6 bases between. CDR3: CASSLKSSNQPQHF. The CDR3 bases are TGTGCCAGCAGTTTGAAGAGTAGCAATCAGCCCCAGCATTTT.

This clonotype has only a few counts. V is TRBV5-6 and J is TRBJ1-2; no clear D gene. The CDR3 extends over 14 amino acids. V lost 4 bases and J lost 2, with 12 bases in between. Germline assignment: CDR1 SGHDT and CDR2 YYEEEE. The CDR3 loop reads CASSGWYLNYGYTF. The CDR3 nucleotides read TGTGCCAGCAGCGGGTGGTACCTGAACTATGGCTACACCTTC.

This clonotype has more than one count but fewer than ten. The V gene is TRBV7-9, the J gene TRBJ2-5; 8 bases agree with TRBD2. Trimming took 8 bases from V and 5 from J; bases not matched to a gene: 22. The germline CDR1 and CDR2 sequences are SEHNR and FQNEAQ (reference sequence). The CDR3 is made up of 18 amino acids. CDR3 nucleotides: TGTGCCAGCGGCCTTGGAGCGGGGGTGAGAACAAACAGGGAGACCCAGTACTTC. Translation: CASGLGAGVRTNRETQYF.

The genes are TRBV3-1 and TRBJ2-7; 11 bases align to TRBD1. V was pared by 4 bases and J by 6 bases, with 5 bases of the junction left unmatched. CDR3 length: 14 residues. Germline V gene lookup returns CDR1 LGHDT and CDR2 YNNKEL (reference sequence). CDR3 loop: CASSRHGQGAEQYV. CDR3 DNA: TGTGCCAGCAGCCGCCACGGACAGGGGGCCGAGCAGTACGTC.

This clonotype was seen more than once but under ten times. V usage is TRBV7-2 and J usage is TRBJ2-1; D is unresolved. The germline V gene encodes CDR1 SGHTA and CDR2 FQGNSA. V lost 0 bases and J 1 base, leaving 10 bases between the germline ends. The CDR3 is 16 amino acids. The CDR3, as DNA: TGTGCCAGCAGCTTAGCGCTCGGTGTATCCTACAATGAGCAGTTCTTC. Translation gives CASSLALGVSYNEQFF.

The gene calls are TRBV18 and TRBJ1-2; 8 nucleotides agree with TRBD1. Germline V CDR1 and CDR2: KGHSH, LQKENI. The CDR3 totals 15 residues. V dropped 3 bases and J dropped 2; count of bases not matched to a gene: 5. CDR3 DNA: TGTGCCAGCTCACCCTACGGGACAGGCAACTATGGCTACACCTTC. This encodes CASSPYGTGNYGYTF.

This clonotype was seen ten or more times. The chain has TRBV19 and TRBJ2-2; D possibly corresponds to TRBD1 (6 bases). V lost 5 bases and J lost 4, with 11 bases in between. Germline CDR1 and CDR2: LNHDA and SQIVND (reference sequence). This CDR3 region has 14 residues. This CDR3 reads CASSGVGGTGELFF. CDR3 bases: TGTGCCAGTAGTGGGGTAGGGGGCACCGGGGAGCTGTTTTTT.

This chain connects TRBV18 to TRBJ2-1; 8 bases match TRBD2. The trim removed 3 bases at V and 9 bases at J, leaving 7 bases unmatched. Germline values: CDR1 KGHSH, CDR2 LQKENI. The CDR3 extends over 14 amino acids. CDR3 nucleotides: TGTGCCAGCTCACCCATAGCGGGGCAGAGTGAGCAGTTCTTC. Its protein product is CASSPIAGQSEQFF.

The chain carries TRBV29-1 and TRBJ1-2; maybe TRBD1 (5 bases). V lost 8 bases to trimming and J lost 1 base, with 23 bases between them. Germline CDR1 is SQVTM and CDR2 is ANQGSEA. This CDR3 has 16 residues. The CDR3 nucleotides read TGCAGCACCGAGAGTTGGGAGGGGAGCTTTAACTATGGCTACACCTTC. This encodes CSTESWEGSFNYGYTF.

This clonotype was seen a single time. The chain carries TRBV10-1 and TRBJ2-5, with 9 bases fitting TRBD1. Trimming at V came to 0 bases and at J to 7 bases, leaving 3 bases not matched to a gene. Looked up from germline, CDR1 is WNHNN and CDR2 is SYGVQD (reference sequence). The CDR3 is 14 amino acids. The CDR3 spells CASSESGQGGTQYF. CDR3 DNA sequence: TGCGCCAGCAGTGAGTCGGGACAGGGAGGGACCCAGTACTTC.

The table lists this clonotype with a few counts. The rearrangement links TRBV11-2 to TRBJ1-6; D remains ambiguous. Trimming removed 5 bases from V and 0 bases from J, with 8 bases in between. This CDR3 region has 15 residues. Germline loops: CDR1 SGHAT, CDR2 FQNNGV. For the CDR3, the DNA is TGTGCCAGCAGCGTGGCTAGCTCCTATAATTCACCCCTCCACTTT. This encodes CASSVASSYNSPLHF.

On this clonotype itself: A read error may account for a junction end that differs from germline. The chain employs TRBV5-1 and TRBJ2-5; no firm D call. There are 13 residues in the CDR3. Germline V gives CDR1 SGHRS, CDR2 YFSETQ. The CDR3 bases are TGCGCCAGCAGCGGCGGTGAACAAGAGAACCAGTACTTC. Translating gives CASSGGEQENQYF.

This clonotype has a count of ten or more. The chain combines TRBV23-1 with TRBJ1-2; D may be TRBD1 (6 bases). TRBV23-1 is filed as an ORF, its function uncertain. Trimming took off 8 bases at V and 0 bases at J, with 13 bases between the two ends. This CDR3 has 14 residues. The CDR3 region has the DNA TGCGCCAGCGGGAGGACAGAGGCTAACTATGGCTACACCTTC. Protein product: CASGRTEANYGYTF.

This clonotype was picked up many times. The V call is TRBV20-1, the J call TRBJ2-5, with 10 bases fitting TRBD2. The germline gives CDR1 DFQATT, CDR2 SNEGSKA (reference sequence). V dropped 6 bases and J dropped 4; count of bases not matched to a gene: 8. The CDR3 extends over 14 amino acids. The CDR3 protein is CSAAIAGGLETQYF. In nucleotides, the CDR3 is TGCAGTGCCGCCATAGCGGGGGGTTTAGAGACCCAGTACTTC.

The sample holds one count of this clonotype. The chain recombines TRBV11-3 with TRBJ2-2; D remains unclear. Trimming cost V 3 bases and J 4 bases, with 9 bases left between them. The CDR3 is made up of 14 amino acids. Germline lookup yields CDR1 SGHNT and CDR2 YENEEA. CDR3 amino acids: CASSLTQSTGELFF. The CDR3 DNA sequence: TGTGCCAGCAGCTTGACACAGAGCACCGGGGAGCTGTTTTTT. Using reference TRBV11-3 and TRBJ2-2 for the parts outside the CDR3, the full variable domain is EAGVVQSPRYKIIEKKQPVAFWCNPISGHNTLYWYLQNLGQGPELLIRYENEEAVDDSQLPKDRFSAERLKGVDSTLKIQPAELGDSAVYLCASSLTQSTGELFFGEGSRLTVL.

The sample holds many counts of this clonotype. The chain uses TRBV11-1 and TRBJ2-5, with D perhaps given as TRBD1 or TRBD2 (6 bases each). V was pared by 5 bases and J by 2 bases, with 15 bases between. Germline V gene data show CDR1 as SGHAT and CDR2 as FQDESV (reference sequence). The CDR3 loop spans 15 amino acids. Here the CDR3 reads CASSGNTGRQETQYF. The CDR3 DNA reads as TGTGCCAGCAGCGGAAACACAGGGAGGCAAGAGACCCAGTACTTC.

The chain's CDR3 is CASSYQQGGNEKLFF. The CDR3 bases are TGTGCCAGCAGTTACCAACAGGGCGGTAATGAAAAACTGTTTTTT. The chain couples TRBV6-5 to TRBJ1-4; D perhaps matches TRBD1 (6 bases). Germline values: CDR1 MNHEY, CDR2 SVGAGI. V was cut by 2 bases and J by 4 bases, with 11 bases left in between. The CDR3 is 15 residues long.

The V and J genes are TRBV18 and TRBJ1-6; D gene uncertain. The germline CDR1 and CDR2 sequences are KGHSH and LQKENI. The CDR3 loop spans 15 amino acids. Trimming took off 3 bases at V and 7 bases at J, with 13 bases between the two ends. CDR3 DNA: TGTGCCAGCTCACCTCCCAGGACGCCCAATTCACCCCTCCACTTT. Translating gives CASSPPRTPNSPLHF.

The chain combines TRBV11-2 with TRBJ1-6, with 8 nucleotides matching TRBD1. Unmatched junction bases numbered 6, after V lost 4 bases and J lost 10 bases. The germline V gene has CDR1 SGHAT and CDR2 FQNNGV. This CDR3 is 14 amino acids long. The CDR3 region has the DNA TGTGCCAGCAGCTACGGACAGGGAAAGTCACCCCTCCACTTT. Translating gives CASSYGQGKSPLHF.

This clonotype has at least ten counts. V gene TRBV7-3 combines with J gene TRBJ2-3; 7 bases fit TRBD2. After removal of 1 base from V and 3 bases from J, the junction contained 10 bases not matched to a gene. Germline-derived CDR1 and CDR2 are SGHTA and FQGTGA. The CDR3 length is 17 residues. The CDR3 DNA is TGTGCCAGCAGCTTAAGTTCCCGTGGCGGGGGTACAGATACGCAGTATTTT. This codes for CASSLSSRGGGTDTQYF.

This clonotype has more than one count but fewer than ten. CDR3 bases: TGCGCCAGCAGCTGGGGACCGTCGGGATACGAGCAGTACTTC. Translated, it gives CASSWGPSGYEQYF. The V and J genes are TRBV5-1 and TRBJ2-7; perhaps D is TRBD1 or TRBD2 (5 bases each). Germline V gene lookup returns CDR1 SGHRS and CDR2 YFSETQ. This CDR3 is 14 amino acids long. The ends were cut back, 3 bases at V and 4 bases at J, with 14 bases in the middle. The full variable domain, its missing parts supplied by reference TRBV5-1 and TRBJ2-7, is KAGVTQTPRYLIKTRGQQVTLSCSPISGHRSVSWYQQTPGQGLQFLFEYFSETQRNKGNFPGRFSGRQFSNSRSEMNVSTLELGDSALYLCASSWGPSGYEQYFGPGTRLTVT.

This clonotype was detected a few times. The DNA of the CDR3 is TGTGCCAGCAGCTCCCGGGGGGGAAGTCAGCCCCAGCATTTT. The encoded protein is CASSSRGGSQPQHF. This chain joins TRBV7-2 and TRBJ1-5, with a possible D match to TRBD1 (5 bases). This CDR3 has 14 residues. CDR1 and CDR2 (germline): SGHTA, FQGNSA. V was clipped by 4 bases and J by 6 bases, with 13 bases between them.

The CDR3 region is CASKRTSAGETQYF. DNA for the CDR3: TGTGCCAGCAAACGGACTAGCGCAGGAGAGACCCAGTACTTC. The rearrangement joins TRBV12-3 or TRBV12-4 to TRBJ2-5, with 9 bases that match TRBD2. J was trimmed by 4 bases and V by 7 bases; bases with no gene match: 7. There are 14 residues in the CDR3.

The sample holds a few counts of this clonotype. The V and J genes are TRBV3-1 and TRBJ2-7, with D possibly matching TRBD2 (5 bases). The CDR3 extends over 13 amino acids. Trimming shortened V by 2 bases and J by 7 bases, and 12 bases separated the two germline ends. The germline CDR1 and CDR2 sequences are LGHDT and YNNKEL (reference sequence). This CDR3 is CASSQSPGVEQYV. As DNA, the CDR3 is TGTGCCAGCAGCCAAAGTCCCGGGGTGGAGCAGTACGTC.